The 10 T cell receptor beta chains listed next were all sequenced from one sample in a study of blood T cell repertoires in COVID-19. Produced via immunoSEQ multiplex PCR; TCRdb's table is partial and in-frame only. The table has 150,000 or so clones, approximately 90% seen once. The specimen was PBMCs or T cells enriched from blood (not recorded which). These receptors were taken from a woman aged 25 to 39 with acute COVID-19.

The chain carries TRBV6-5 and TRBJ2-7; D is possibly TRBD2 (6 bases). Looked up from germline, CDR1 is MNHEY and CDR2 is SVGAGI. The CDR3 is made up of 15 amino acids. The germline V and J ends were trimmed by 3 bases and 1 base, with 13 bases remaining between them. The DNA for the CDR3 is TGTGCCAGCAGTTATTGGGGGGTGACGTCCTACGAGCAGTACTTC. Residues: CASSYWGVTSYEQYF.

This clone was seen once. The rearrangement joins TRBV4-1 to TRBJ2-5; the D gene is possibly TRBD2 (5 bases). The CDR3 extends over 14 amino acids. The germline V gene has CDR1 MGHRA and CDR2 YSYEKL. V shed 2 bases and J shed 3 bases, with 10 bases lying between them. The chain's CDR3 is CASSQRGLEETQYF. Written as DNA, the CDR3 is TGCGCCAGCAGCCAAAGAGGGCTGGAAGAGACCCAGTACTTC.

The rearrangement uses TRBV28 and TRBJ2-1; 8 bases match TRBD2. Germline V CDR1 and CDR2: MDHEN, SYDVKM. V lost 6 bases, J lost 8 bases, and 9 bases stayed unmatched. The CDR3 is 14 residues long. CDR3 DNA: TGTGCCAGCAGCTGGACTAGCAGAGAGGATGAGCAGTTCTTC. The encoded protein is CASSWTSREDEQFF.

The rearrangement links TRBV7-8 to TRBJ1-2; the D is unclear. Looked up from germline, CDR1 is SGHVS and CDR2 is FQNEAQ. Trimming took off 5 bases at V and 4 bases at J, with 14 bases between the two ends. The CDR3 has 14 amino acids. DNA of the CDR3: TGTGCCAGCAGCATGAGTCGAGGCAGCTATGGCTACACCTTC. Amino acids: CASSMSRGSYGYTF. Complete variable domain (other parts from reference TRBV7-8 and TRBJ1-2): GAGVSQSPRYKVAKRGQDVALRCDPISGHVSLFWYQQALGQGPEFLTYFQNEAQLDKSGLPSDRFFAERPEGSVSTLKIQRTQQEDSAVYLCASSMSRGSYGYTFGSGTRLTVV.

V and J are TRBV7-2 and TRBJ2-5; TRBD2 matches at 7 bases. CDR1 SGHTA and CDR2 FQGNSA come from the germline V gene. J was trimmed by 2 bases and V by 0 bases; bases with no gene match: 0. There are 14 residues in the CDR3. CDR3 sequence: CASSLAGGQETQYF. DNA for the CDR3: TGTGCCAGCAGCTTAGCGGGAGGGCAAGAGACCCAGTACTTC.

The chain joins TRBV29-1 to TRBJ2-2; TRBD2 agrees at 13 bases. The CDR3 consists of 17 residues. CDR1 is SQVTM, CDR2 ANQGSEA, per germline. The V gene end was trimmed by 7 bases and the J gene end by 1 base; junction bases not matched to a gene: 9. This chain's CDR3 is CSAIAGLAGMNTGELFF. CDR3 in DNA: TGCAGCGCCATAGCGGGACTAGCGGGAATGAACACCGGGGAGCTGTTTTTT.

The CDR3 loop reads CAWNREGNQPQHF. Written as DNA, the CDR3 is TGTGCCTGGAACCGGGAAGGCAATCAGCCCCAGCATTTT. The chain combines TRBV30 with TRBJ1-5; D is uncertain. Trimming stripped 4 bases from V and 2 bases from J, with 9 bases between. The CDR3 is 13 amino acids. From germline, CDR1 is GTSNPN and CDR2 SVGIG (reference sequence). Supplemented by reference TRBV30 and TRBJ1-5, the full variable domain reads SQTIHQWPATLVQPVGSPLSLECTVEGTSNPNLYWYRQAAGRGLQLLFYSVGIGQISSEVPQNLSASRPQDRQFILSSKKLLLSDSGFYLCAWNREGNQPQHFGDGTRLSIL.

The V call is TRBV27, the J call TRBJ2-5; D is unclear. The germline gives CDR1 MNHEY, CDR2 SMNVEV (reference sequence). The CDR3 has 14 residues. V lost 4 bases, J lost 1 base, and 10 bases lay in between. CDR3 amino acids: CASSSLDSQETQYF. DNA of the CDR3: TGTGCCAGCAGTTCCCTCGACTCCCAAGAGACCCAGTACTTC.

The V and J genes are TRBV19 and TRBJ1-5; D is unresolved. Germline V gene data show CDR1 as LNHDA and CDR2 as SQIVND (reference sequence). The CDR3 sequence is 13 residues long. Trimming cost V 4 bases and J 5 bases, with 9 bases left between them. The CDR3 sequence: CASSRSRDQPQHF. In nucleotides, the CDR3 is TGTGCCAGTAGTAGAAGCCGGGATCAGCCCCAGCATTTT.

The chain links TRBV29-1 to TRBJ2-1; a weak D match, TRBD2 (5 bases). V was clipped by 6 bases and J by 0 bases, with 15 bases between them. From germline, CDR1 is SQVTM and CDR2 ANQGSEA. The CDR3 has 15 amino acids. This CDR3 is CSVQPALGSYNEQFF. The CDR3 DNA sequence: TGCAGCGTCCAACCTGCACTAGGCTCCTACAATGAGCAGTTCTTC.